This is a list of T cell receptor beta chains from one sample in a study of cytomegalovirus exposure and HLA in healthy donors. Profiled with immunoSEQ multiplex PCR; TCRdb holds only in-frame clones, not every one. The table has about 140,000 clones, roughly 60% seen once; the top ten hold 2% to 3%. The sample taken for sequencing was PBMCs. These receptors all come from a woman aged 40-49 years in good health and CMV-seronegative. Each CDR3 is given with its conserved first and last residue. A D gene is named only where the DNA matches it firmly. Size is stated for part of the rows, as once, few or many counts, or as a class when the clone is expanded.

TRBD1,-,TRBV5-5,TRBJ2-7,CASSVSLGTESYEQYF,TGTGCCAGCAGCGTGTCCTTGGGGACAGAGTCCTACGAGCAGTACTTC
-,-,TRBV5-1,TRBJ1-1,CASAETGLTEAFF,TGCGCCAGCGCCGAAACAGGGCTCACTGAAGCTTTCTTT
-,once,TRBV7-8,TRBJ1-1,CASSLTNANTEAFF,TGTGCCAGCAGCTTAACAAATGCGAACACTGAAGCTTTCTTT
TRBD2,once,TRBV7-2,TRBJ2-1,CASSLDGGARGDEQFF,TGTGCCAGCAGCTTAGACGGGGGGGCCCGGGGAGATGAGCAGTTCTTC
-,-,TRBV10-3,TRBJ1-5,CAISPGLEPQHF,TGTGCCATCAGTCCAGGGTTGGAGCCCCAGCATTTT
TRBD1,-,TRBV30,TRBJ1-5,CAWSTGTGSQPQHF,TGTGCCTGGAGTACCGGGACAGGGAGCCAGCCCCAGCATTTT
-,-,TRBV13,TRBJ1-2,CASSRTLLTPGGYTF,TGTGCCAGCAGCCGTACCCTACTTACGCCGGGTGGCTACACCTTC
TRBD1,-,TRBV9,TRBJ1-2,CASSAQDRVRGYTF,TGTGCCAGCAGCGCCCAGGACAGGGTTCGCGGCTACACCTTC
TRBD2,few,TRBV7-3,TRBJ2-1,CASSLGTSGGLEQFF,TGTGCCAGCAGCTTAGGGACTAGCGGGGGGCTTGAGCAGTTCTTC
TRBD1,few,TRBV13,TRBJ2-7,CASSPDRVSYEQYF,TGTGCCAGCAGCCCGGACAGGGTCTCCTACGAGCAGTACTTC
-,-,TRBV4-1,TRBJ2-1,CASSQVGAYNEQFF,TGCGCCAGCAGCCAAGTAGGGGCGTACAATGAGCAGTTCTTC
TRBD1,-,TRBV9,TRBJ2-7,CASSAAGTGPYEQYF,TGTGCCAGCAGCGCAGCCGGGACAGGGCCCTACGAGCAGTACTTC
TRBD1,few,TRBV29-1,TRBJ2-7,CSVALTGSSYEQYF,TGCAGCGTTGCTCTGACAGGGAGCTCCTACGAGCAGTACTTC
-,-,TRBV4-1,TRBJ2-7,CASSQDSGAYEQYF,TGCGCCAGCAGCCAAGATTCAGGGGCCTACGAGCAGTACTTC
-,once,TRBV28,TRBJ1-4,CASSRGGPGEKLFF,TGTGCCAGCAGTAGGGGGGGTCCAGGCGAAAAACTGTTTTTT
-,-,TRBV18,TRBJ1-1,CASSPAVMNTEAFF,TGTGCCAGCTCACCAGCAGTAATGAACACTGAAGCTTTCTTT
-,once,TRBV2,TRBJ2-2,CASRPDRINTGELFF,TGTGCCAGCAGACCAGACAGGATAAACACCGGGGAGCTGTTTTTT
-,-,TRBV19,TRBJ1-1,CASSIPTPTTPNTEAFF,TGTGCCAGTAGTATCCCCACACCAACGACACCGAACACTGAAGCTTTCTTT